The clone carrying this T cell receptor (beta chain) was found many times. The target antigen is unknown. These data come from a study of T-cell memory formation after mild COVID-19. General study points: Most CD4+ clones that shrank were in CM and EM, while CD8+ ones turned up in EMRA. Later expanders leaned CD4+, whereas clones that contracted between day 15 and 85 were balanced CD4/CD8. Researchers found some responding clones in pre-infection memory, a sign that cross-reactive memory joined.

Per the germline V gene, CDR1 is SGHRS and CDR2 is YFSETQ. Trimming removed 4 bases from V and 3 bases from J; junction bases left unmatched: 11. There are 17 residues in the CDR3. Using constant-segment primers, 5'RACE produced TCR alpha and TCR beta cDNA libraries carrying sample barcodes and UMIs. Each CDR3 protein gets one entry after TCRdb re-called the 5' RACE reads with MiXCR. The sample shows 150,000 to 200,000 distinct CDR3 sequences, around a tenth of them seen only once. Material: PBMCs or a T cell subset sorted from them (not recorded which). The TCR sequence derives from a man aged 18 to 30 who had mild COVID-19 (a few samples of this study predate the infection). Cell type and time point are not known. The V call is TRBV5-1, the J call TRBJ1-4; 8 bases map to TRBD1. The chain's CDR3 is CASSPHGQGTPNEKLFF. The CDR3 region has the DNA TGCGCCAGCAGCCCCCACGGACAGGGAACGCCTAATGAAAAACTGTTTTTT.